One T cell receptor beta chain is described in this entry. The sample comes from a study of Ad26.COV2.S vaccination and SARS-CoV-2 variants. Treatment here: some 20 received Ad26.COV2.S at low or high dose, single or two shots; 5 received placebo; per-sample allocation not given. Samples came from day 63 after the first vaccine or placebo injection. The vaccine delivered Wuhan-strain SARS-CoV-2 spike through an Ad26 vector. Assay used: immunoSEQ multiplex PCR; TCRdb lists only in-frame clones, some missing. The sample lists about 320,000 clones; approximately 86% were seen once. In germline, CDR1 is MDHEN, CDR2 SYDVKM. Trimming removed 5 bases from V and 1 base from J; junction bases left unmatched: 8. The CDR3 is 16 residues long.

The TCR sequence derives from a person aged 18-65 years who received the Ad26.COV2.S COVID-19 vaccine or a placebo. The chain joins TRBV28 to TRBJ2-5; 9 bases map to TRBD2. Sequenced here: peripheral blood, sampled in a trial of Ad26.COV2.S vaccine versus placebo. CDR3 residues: CASSSSGGLFQETQYF. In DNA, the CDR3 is TGTGCCAGCAGTAGTAGCGGGGGCCTTTTCCAAGAGACCCAGTACTTC.